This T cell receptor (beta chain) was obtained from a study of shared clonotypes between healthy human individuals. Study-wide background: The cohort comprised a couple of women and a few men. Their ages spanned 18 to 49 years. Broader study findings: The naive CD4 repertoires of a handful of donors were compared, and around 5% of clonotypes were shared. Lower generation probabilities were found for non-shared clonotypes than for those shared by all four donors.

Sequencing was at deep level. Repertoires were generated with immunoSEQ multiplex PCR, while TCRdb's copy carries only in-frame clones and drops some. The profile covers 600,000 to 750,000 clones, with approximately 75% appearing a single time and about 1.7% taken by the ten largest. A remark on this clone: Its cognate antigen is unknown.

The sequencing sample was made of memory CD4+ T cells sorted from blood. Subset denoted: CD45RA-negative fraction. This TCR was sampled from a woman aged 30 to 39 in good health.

This CDR3 is CASSPEGGVGGYTF. For the CDR3, the DNA is TGCGCCAGCAGCCCCGAAGGAGGTGTGGGTGGCTACACCTTC. This chain joins TRBV5-1 and TRBJ1-2; D is unclear. Trimming removed 4 bases at V and 7 bases at J, with 17 bases between. There are 14 residues in the CDR3. Germline lookup yields CDR1 SGHRS and CDR2 YFSETQ. Combining the CDR3 with reference TRBV5-1 and TRBJ1-2 gives the whole variable domain KAGVTQTPRYLIKTRGQQVTLSCSPISGHRSVSWYQQTPGQGLQFLFEYFSETQRNKGNFPGRFSGRQFSNSRSEMNVSTLELGDSALYLCASSPEGGVGGYTFGSGTRLTVV.